This record covers a single T cell receptor (beta chain). This clone was observed a few times. Its antigen remains unidentified. Nothing much larger sits one base from this clone, and base qualities are not available. The sample is drawn from a study of blood T cell repertoires in COVID-19 (dated by TCRdb to 2020 to 2022). Regarding the study in general: Samples covering the acute and convalescent phases of COVID-19 were provided by collaborators in the United States, Italy and Spain. The prospective study material was composed of cDNA or gDNA derived from T cells, B-cell-depleted T cells, or PBMCs. Subjects who had been exposed to COVID-19, were actively infected with it, or had recovered from it provided the deeply sampled blood TCRbeta repertoires that made up the dataset. The repertoires were released in a freely available public database intended as a resource for research on the immune response to SARS-CoV-2. The samples were drawn from the first 160 participants of the ongoing ImmuneRACE study and from roughly 1,300 subjects provided by 6 global collaborators. Nearly every sample came with metadata listing a de-identified subject ID, COVID-19 status, age in years and sex. Where available, HLA class I and class II types were taken from metadata supplied by the sample provider and were not determined by assay-based typing. Overall study outcomes, separate from this receptor: How much clinical and demographic metadata was included differed by source and by participant, and the metadata was provided uncurated.

Each collaborating institution followed its own protocols to collect whole blood in K2EDTA tubes. For TCRbeta analysis, collaborators shipped samples as frozen whole blood, isolated PBMCs, or DNA extracted from either of those sample types. From a lookup of the germline V gene, CDR1 and CDR2 are SGHRS and YFSETQ. The CDR3, cysteine through phenylalanine, is 13 amino acids long. The kept DNA is CDR3 alone, 39 bases in frame from the first base. The junction shows trimming of 4 bases on V and 6 bases on J, plus 13 bases between the germline ends. TCRbeta CDR3 regions were amplified from genomic DNA by means of the immunoSEQ Assay, a bias-controlled multiplex PCR. From the authors' description of their analysis: Nucleated cell counts per sample were estimated from amplification of reference gene primers within the assay. To quantify the absolute abundance of each unique TCRbeta CDR3 rearrangement, sequence reads were collapsed and filtered. For each sample, productive Simpson clonality was calculated as the square root of Simpson's diversity index over productive rearrangements. TCRdb took over this immuneACCESS table, retaining in-frame rearrangements with V and J assigned. Such tables are incomplete; in checked studies, under half of the missing clones stem from an unresolved V gene, and the remainder is unexplained. The DNA was the basis for D and trimming; V, J and clone size are from that table. The sample table holds under 350,000 clones, of which 85% to 90% were seen once. The ten largest make up about 4.2% of the sample.

The origin of this receptor is a man aged 40-49 years with acute or convalescent COVID-19. The material sequenced was peripheral blood. This receptor chain uses TRBV5-1 and TRBJ1-1; the D gene is not confidently resolved. Here the CDR3 is given as CASSPRIQSEAFF. The DNA is as follows: TGCGCCAGCAGCCCGAGGATCCAGTCTGAAGCTTTCTTT.